Presented here are 22 T cell receptor beta chains from one specimen sequenced in a study of molecular identifiers for immune sequencing clone quantification. TCRdb fed the PCR reads into MiXCR, producing one record per CDR3 protein. Among some 680,000 distinct CDR3 sequences listed, about 25% were seen once. What was sequenced was naive CD8+ T cells from blood, with Jurkat cell RNA spiked in. The subset was: FACS-sorted CD8+CD4-CCR7+CD45RA+ naive T cells. These TCRs come from a human donor in good health. Some libraries in this study had Jurkat cell RNA spiked in.

This sequence joins TRBV12-3 or TRBV12-4 and TRBJ2-1; 9 nucleotides align to TRBD2. The CDR3 runs to 15 residues. The junction had 7 bases not matched to a gene; V was cut back by 1 base and J by 9 bases. CDR3 residues: CASSLVPSGKGEQFF. The DNA of the CDR3 is TGTGCCAGCAGTTTAGTCCCTAGCGGGAAGGGTGAGCAGTTCTTC.

J is TRBJ2-7 and V is TRBV7-9; D may be TRBD2 (5 bases). Germline values: CDR1 SEHNR, CDR2 FQNEAQ (reference sequence). CDR3 length: 15 amino acids. The germline V and J ends were trimmed by 5 bases and 5 bases, with 19 bases remaining between them. The CDR3 loop reads CASSPSPGQLHEQYF. In nucleotides, the CDR3 is TGTGCCAGCAGCCCTAGCCCCGGGCAACTCCACGAGCAGTACTTC.

This sequence joins TRBV7-2 and TRBJ2-7, with no clear D. With 2 bases removed from V and 7 bases from J, the gap between germline ends came to 6 bases. Germline values: CDR1 SGHTA, CDR2 FQGNSA. CDR3 length: 11 amino acids. In DNA, the CDR3 is TGTGCCAGCAGCTTAATTAGTGAGCAGTACTTC. It codes for CASSLISEQYF.

On this clonotype: A much larger clone differs by one base, so this may be a read error. The chain recombines TRBV27 with TRBJ2-3, with a possible D match to TRBD2 (5 bases). Trimming cost V 5 bases and J 0 bases, with 18 bases left between them. The CDR3 runs to 17 residues. Germline CDR1 is MNHEY and CDR2 is SMNVEV (reference sequence). The CDR3 DNA reads as TGTGCCAGCAGTCCCCTGAAGGCTAGCAGGAGCACAGATACGCAGTATTTT. Protein sequence: CASSPLKASRSTDTQYF.

This clonotype was detected ten times or more. In nucleotides, the CDR3 is TGTGCCAGCAAGAGGGGACTAGCGGGAGCAGATACGCAGTATTTT. It codes for CASKRGLAGADTQYF. The chain is built from TRBV9 and TRBJ2-3, with TRBD2 matching 14 bases. CDR3 length equals 15 residues. Trimming removed 6 bases from V and 4 bases from J; junction bases left unmatched: 4. Per the germline V gene, CDR1 is SGDLS and CDR2 is YYNGEE.

The chain links TRBV19 to TRBJ2-1; possibly TRBD2 for D (6 bases). The CDR3 loop spans 15 amino acids. CDR1 is LNHDA and CDR2 is SQIVND in the germline V gene (reference sequence). With 4 bases removed from V and 0 bases from J, the gap between germline ends came to 10 bases. The CDR3 DNA reads TGTGCCAGTAGTACTACTAGCTACTCCTACAATGAGCAGTTCTTC. Protein product: CASSTTSYSYNEQFF.

The chain has TRBV5-1 and TRBJ2-3, with 14 bases fitting TRBD2. The germline V gene encodes CDR1 SGHRS and CDR2 YFSETQ. The J segment lost 4 bases and the V segment lost 4 bases, leaving 8 bases of the junction unmatched. This CDR3 spans 17 amino acids. In DNA form, the CDR3 reads TGCGCCAGCAGCCATGGGACTAGCGGGGGCCGAGCAGATACGCAGTATTTT. Its protein product is CASSHGTSGGRADTQYF.

The chain links TRBV21-1 to TRBJ2-5; the D call in the table, TRBD1, was not verified against the DNA. TRBV21-1 is marked as a pseudogene. The CDR3 has 14 amino acids. The CDR3 bases are TGTGCCAGCACCAAGGGGGAAGAGGGAGAGACCCAGTACTTC. This codes for CASTKGEEGETQYF.

This clonotype was seen more than once but under ten times. The gene calls are TRBV12-5 and TRBJ1-3; a possible D gene is TRBD1 (5 bases). CDR3 length equals 15 residues. The V end lost 5 bases, the J end lost 0 bases, and 11 bases lay between the germline ends. Germline CDR1 reads LGHNT; CDR2 reads FRNRAP. For the CDR3, the DNA is TGTGCTAGTGGTCAGGGACTCAGCTCTGGAAACACCATATATTTT. Encoded protein: CASGQGLSSGNTIYF.

There are many counts of this clonotype. The chain employs TRBV4-3 and TRBJ2-1; possibly TRBD2 for D (6 bases). This CDR3 is 17 amino acids long. Germline assignment: CDR1 LGHNA and CDR2 YSLEER. Trimming cost V 1 base and J 1 base, with 14 bases left between them. The CDR3 nucleotides read TGCGCCAGCAGCCAAGTCGTCCCGGGACTGTCCTACAATGAGCAGTTCTTC. It yields the protein CASSQVVPGLSYNEQFF.

This clonotype was detected a few times. The chain links TRBV18 to TRBJ2-3; 10 bases agree with TRBD2. Germline CDR1 is KGHSH and CDR2 is LQKENI. This CDR3 has 17 residues. J gave up 0 bases and V 3 bases, and 6 bases lay outside the gene matches. This chain's CDR3 is CASSPSGSGGSTDTQYF. CDR3 bases: TGTGCCAGCTCACCGAGTGGTAGCGGGGGGAGCACAGATACGCAGTATTTT. Full variable domain (rest looked up from reference TRBV18 and TRBJ2-3): NAGVMQNPRHLVRRRGQEARLRCSPMKGHSHVYWYRQLPEEGLKFMVYLQKENIIDESGMPKERFSAEFPKEGPSILRIQQVVRGDSAAYFCASSPSGSGGSTDTQYFGPGTRLTVL.

This clonotype was detected a few times. J is TRBJ1-1 and V is TRBV10-2; D ambiguous. Germline V lookup: CDR1 WSHSY, CDR2 SAAADI. Deletions cut 2 bases from V and 3 bases from J, with 7 bases between. The CDR3 has 13 residues. The CDR3, as DNA: TGCGCCAGCAGTGAGACAACGTACACTGAAGCTTTCTTT. Its translation: CASSETTYTEAFF.

The chain joins TRBV5-8 to TRBJ1-1; D is perhaps TRBD1 (6 bases). Germline CDR1 SGHTS, CDR2 YDEGEE. This CDR3 comprises 14 residues. V lost 0 bases and J lost 4, with 10 bases in between. This CDR3 reads CASSLDGGLTEAFF. The CDR3 region has the DNA TGTGCCAGCAGCTTGGATGGGGGGCTCACTGAAGCTTTCTTT.

This clonotype appeared many times. The chain carries TRBV5-1 and TRBJ2-7; TRBD2 aligns across 8 bases. The CDR3 is 16 amino acids. The V and J ends lost 4 bases and 6 bases, in that order; junction bases with no gene match: 15. Germline CDR1 reads SGHRS; CDR2 reads YFSETQ. Here the CDR3 reads CASSEGLGVPYGEQYF. For the CDR3, the DNA is TGCGCCAGCAGCGAGGGACTAGGGGTTCCCTACGGCGAGCAGTACTTC.

The V and J genes are TRBV3-1 and TRBJ2-4; D remains unclear. The germline CDR1 and CDR2 sequences are LGHDT and YNNKEL (reference sequence). There are 18 residues in the CDR3. Trimming stripped 0 bases from V and 0 bases from J, with 15 bases between. CDR3 region: CASSQDYPGVLAKNIQYF. The CDR3 DNA follows: TGTGCCAGCAGCCAAGATTATCCAGGAGTACTAGCCAAAAACATTCAGTACTTC.

As to this clonotype: In this CDR3 the conserved last residue, phenylalanine or tryptophan, is missing, so a read error is likely. CDR3 residues: CASSTGDPGETQYI. Written as DNA, the CDR3 is TGTGCCAGCAGCACGGGGGATCCGGGGGAGACCCAGTACATC. This chain connects TRBV9 to TRBJ2-5; possible D gene TRBD2, 6 bases. The CDR3 has 14 residues. Germline-derived CDR1 and CDR2 are SGDLS and YYNGEE. Between the trimmed V and J ends, which lost 4 bases and 5 bases, there was a span of 15 bases.

The chain carries TRBV4-3 and TRBJ2-7; TRBD2 matches at 7 bases. With 4 bases clipped from V and 3 bases from J, the junction kept 6 bases outside the gene matches. This CDR3 is 14 amino acids long. CDR1 and CDR2 from the germline V gene are LGHNA and YSLEER. The CDR3 DNA sequence: TGCGCCAGCAGCCCAGGACTAGAAGACTACGAGCAGTACTTC. It is translated as CASSPGLEDYEQYF.

This clonotype was counted between two and nine times. The chain employs TRBV21-1 and TRBJ1-5. TRBV21-1 is a pseudogene locus. The CDR3 covers 18 residues. The CDR3 DNA sequence: TGTGCCAGCAGCCGAGGGCCCGACCCGGGGGTTAGCAATCAGCCCCAGCATTTT. Protein product: CASSRGPDPGVSNQPQHF.

The chain joins TRBV7-9 to TRBJ1-1, with 7 bases matching TRBD1. V shed 0 bases and J 4 bases; nucleotides not matched to a gene: 5. Germline-derived CDR1 and CDR2 are SEHNR and FQNEAQ (reference sequence). The length of the CDR3 is 15 residues. The CDR3 region is CASSLADRWSTEAFF. In DNA form, the CDR3 reads TGTGCCAGCAGCTTAGCGGACAGGTGGAGCACTGAAGCTTTCTTT.

The V and J genes are TRBV4-3 and TRBJ2-7, with D uncertain. CDR3 length equals 14 residues. The V gene's germline CDR1 is LGHNA and CDR2 YSLEER. The ends were cut back, 6 bases at V and 0 bases at J, with 12 bases in the middle. This CDR3 is CASSSGFSSYEQYF. Here the CDR3 DNA reads TGCGCCAGCAGTTCCGGATTCAGCTCCTACGAGCAGTACTTC.

As concerns this clonotype: Since a much larger clone is just one base distant, this may be a read error. The chain is built from TRBV12-3 or TRBV12-4 and TRBJ2-1; 9 bases match TRBD1. The CDR3 length is 11 residues. Written as DNA, the CDR3 is TGTGCCAGCAGTTCTGGGGACAGGGTGCTCTTC. Translating gives CASSSGDRVLF.

Comment on this clonotype: A read error may be the cause here, since a much bigger clone is one base away. The J gene is TRBJ2-5, the V gene TRBV28; a weak D match, TRBD1 (6 bases). There are 16 residues in the CDR3. V lost 5 bases, J lost 1 base, and 17 bases lay in between. The germline V gene has CDR1 MDHEN and CDR2 SYDVKM. The CDR3 DNA follows: TGTGCCAGCAGTACTCCGGTGGGGGCATCCCAAGAGACCCAGTACTTC. Translated: CASSTPVGASQETQYF. The entire variable domain, with the rest obtained from reference TRBV28 and TRBJ2-5, is as follows: DVKVTQSSRYLVKRTGEKVFLECVQDMDHENMFWYRQDPGLGLRLIYFSYDVKMKEKGDIPEGYSVSREKKERFSLILESASTNQTSMYLCASSTPVGASQETQYFGPGTRLLVL.